Reported below is one TCR beta chain. Its target is not known. All of the donors were Caucasians in good health. The sample comes from a study of identical twins. Study-level points and caveats: Twin pairs had excess sharing that was weaker in beta out-of-frame sequences. Those out-of-frame alpha sequences shared by twins showed an excess of low generation probability.

The CDR3 contains 13 residues. Germline V gene lookup returns CDR1 SQVTM and CDR2 ANQGSEA. A template switching step contributed a universal primer site, while unique molecular identifiers were present in the cDNA. Using its own MiXCR run on the 5' RACE reads, TCRdb lists one record per CDR3 protein. The table lists 1.5 million or so distinct CDR3 sequences, around 29% of them singletons. The receptor's source is a newborn girl in good health. The rearrangement joins TRBV29-1 to TRBJ2-7; 9 bases fit TRBD1. The J call may be wrong; the DNA end is better matched by TRBJ2-4. Input material: cord blood. The CDR3 DNA follows: TGCAGCGTTGCGAGGACAGGGGAAAACATTCAGTACTTC. It translates to CSVARTGENIQYF.